This TCR beta chain was obtained from a study of blood T cells in healthy people across ages. Sample-barcoded 5' priming and a J-beta primer mix drove a second PCR of about 7 to 11 cycles. TCRdb itself ran the 5' RACE reads through MiXCR, one entry per CDR3 protein. Among more than 900,000 distinct CDR3 sequences, 20% to 25% were seen once, and the ten largest hold around 0.75%. The germline CDR1 and CDR2 sequences are SGHTA and FQGTGA. The CDR3 spans 16 residues. V shed 5 bases and J shed 0 bases, with 11 bases lying between them. The same specimen was also included in a second study, on T cells of mothers and their children.

The V call is TRBV7-3, the J call TRBJ2-6; D unresolved. The sample comprised blood. This receptor was obtained from a girl aged 2 to 9 in good health. CDR3 region: CASSPDLGSGANVLTF. The CDR3 DNA reads as TGTGCCAGCAGCCCCGACCTTGGCTCTGGGGCCAACGTCCTGACTTTC. Filled out from reference TRBV7-3 and TRBJ2-6, the complete variable domain reads GAGVSQTPSNKVTEKGKYVELRCDPISGHTALYWYRQSLGQGPEFLIYFQGTGAADDSGLPNDRFFAVRPEGSVSTLKIQRTERGDSAVYLCASSPDLGSGANVLTFGAGSRLTVL.